This T cell receptor beta chain appears in the sequencing data of a study of CXCR3-negative and CXCR3-positive naive CD8 T cells. Study-wide context: Across all libraries, TRB reads numbered some 140 million, with about 1.5 +/- 0.3 million in each library. The study's findings and limits: Relative to memory CD8+ cells, whose diversity was much lower, both naive subsets had comparably high diversity. The study found CXCR3 expression partially decreased after cryopreservation and ran most assays on fresh PBMCs. Researchers reported similar TRBV-TRBJ usage in naive CXCR3-negative and CXCR3-positive cells, though memory differed.

As to this clonotype: Its specificity is not known.

Via 5' RACE with UMI labels, TRB cDNA libraries were prepared. Reanalyzing the 5' RACE reads, TCRdb keeps one entry per CDR3 protein, without DNA. The sample holds tens of thousands of distinct CDR3 sequences. This CDR3 region has 14 residues. The V gene's germline CDR1 is SEHNR and CDR2 FQNEAQ (reference sequence). The sample consisted of memory CD8+ T cells from blood. The receptor comes from a human donor in good health. Some clones in this sample may be carry-over from other donors' samples. J is TRBJ1-6 and V is TRBV7-9. CDR3 in amino acids: CASSLGNSNSPLHF.